This T cell receptor beta chain appears in the sequencing data of a study of cytomegalovirus exposure and HLA in healthy donors. Study in general: Early released data comprised around 79 million unique TCRs from HLA-typed donors. Overall study findings and caveats: Clonal expansion, a later analysis showed, was greater in HLA-associated TCR beta chains than in equally common others. According to an earlier analysis, most TCR beta V segments yielded productive rearrangements about 87% or about 30% of the time. Both high specificity and high sensitivity reportedly marked the classifier's diagnosis of cytomegalovirus status.

This CDR3 is 16 amino acids long. V was pared by 3 bases and J by 1 base, with 4 bases of the junction left unmatched. The germline V gene encodes CDR1 MNHNY and CDR2 SVGAGI (reference sequence). This PCR relied on a set of 60 Vbeta primers and 13 Jbeta primers. Method: immunoSEQ multiplex PCR; TCRdb's copy keeps in-frame clones and lacks some. The data contain about 100,000 clones, about 75% of them singletons. In the case of this clone: Its antigen is currently unknown.

Sequencing was performed on PBMCs. This sequence was found in a man aged 40-50 years in good health and CMV-seropositive. V gene TRBV6-6 combines with J gene TRBJ2-7; 12 nucleotides match TRBD1. The CDR3 nucleotides read TGTGCCAGCAGTTATGGGACAGGGGGCGTATCCTACGAGCAGTACTTC. Its protein product is CASSYGTGGVSYEQYF.